This paragraph covers one TCR beta chain sequence. Its antigen remains unidentified. The method was immunoSEQ multiplex PCR; TCRdb's version includes in-frame clones alone and lacks a portion of them. Among 630,000 or so clones listed, about 98% were seen once. From germline, CDR1 is MDHEN and CDR2 SYDVKM. The CDR3 has 17 residues. V gave up 5 bases and J gave up 3 bases, with 20 bases separating them. The sample is drawn from a study of shared clonotypes between healthy human individuals. At the level of the study: Each donor had three CD4 naive, three CD4 memory, two CD8 naive and one CD8 memory plate. Points from the study as a whole: Approximately 4.9% of naive CD4 clonotypes were shared across several donors. Estimated clonotype richness was generally higher in naive than memory subsets.

Naive CD8 cells lacked CD45RO and underwent positive selection for CCR7, leaving out terminally differentiated effector memory CD45RA+ cells. Among the donors, all were Caucasian adults who lived in Nashville, Tennessee. Sequenced material: naive CD8+ T cells sorted from blood. This TCR came from a man younger than 45 in good health. The rearrangement uses TRBV28 and TRBJ2-1; D could derive from TRBD1 or TRBD2 (5 bases each). The CDR3 nucleotides read TGTGCCAGCAGTCCCGCCCGGGACCCCGAACGCTACAATGAGCAGTTCTTC. Encoded protein: CASSPARDPERYNEQFF.